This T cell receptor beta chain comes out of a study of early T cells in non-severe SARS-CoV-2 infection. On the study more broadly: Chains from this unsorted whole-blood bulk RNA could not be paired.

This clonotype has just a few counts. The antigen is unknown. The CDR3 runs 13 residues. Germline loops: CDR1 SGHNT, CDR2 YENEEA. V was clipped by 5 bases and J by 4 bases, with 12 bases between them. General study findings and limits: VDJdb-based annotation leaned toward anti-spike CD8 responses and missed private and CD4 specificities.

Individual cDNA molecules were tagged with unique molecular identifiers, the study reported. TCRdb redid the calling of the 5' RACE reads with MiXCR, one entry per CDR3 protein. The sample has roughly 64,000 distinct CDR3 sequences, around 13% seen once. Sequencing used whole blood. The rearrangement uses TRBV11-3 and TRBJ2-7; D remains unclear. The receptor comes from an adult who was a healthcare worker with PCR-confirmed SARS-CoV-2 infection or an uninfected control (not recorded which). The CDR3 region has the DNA TGTGCCAGCAGCCCGACCACGGGTTACGAGCAGTACTTC. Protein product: CASSPTTGYEQYF.